These 13 T cell receptor beta chains were all obtained from the same sample, sequenced in a study of cytomegalovirus exposure and HLA in healthy donors. The PCR had 60 Vbeta and 13 Jbeta primers. Repertoires were generated with immunoSEQ multiplex PCR, while TCRdb's copy carries only in-frame clones and drops some. The top ten clones hold about 4.4% of a sample with 100,000 to 150,000 clones, roughly 68% of them seen once. The specimen sequenced was PBMCs. All receptors derive from a woman aged 50 to 65 in good health and CMV-seropositive.

This clone was detected a few times. The chain carries TRBV10-3 and TRBJ1-4; 10 bases agree with TRBD1. The CDR3 length is 17 residues. Germline CDR1 and CDR2: ENHRY and SYGVKD. The V and J ends lost 2 bases and 5 bases, in that order; junction bases with no gene match: 8. DNA of the CDR3: TGTGCCATCAGTGAGGACAGGGGGCACATCCTAAATGAAAAACTGTTTTTT. Amino acid sequence: CAISEDRGHILNEKLFF.

The rearrangement uses TRBV19 and TRBJ2-3; weak D call: TRBD2 (6 bases). V was cut by 6 bases and J by 4 bases, with 17 bases left in between. The CDR3 spans 15 residues. CDR1 is LNHDA and CDR2 is SQIVND in the germline V gene (reference sequence). The CDR3, as DNA: TGTGCCAGTAGACTAACTAGCAATAGCGCAGATACGCAGTATTTT. This codes for CASRLTSNSADTQYF.

The chain uses TRBV9 and TRBJ1-3, with D hard to call. Trimming shortened V by 6 bases and J by 3 bases, and 13 bases separated the two germline ends. Germline CDR1 and CDR2: SGDLS and YYNGEE. This CDR3 is built from 14 residues. The CDR3 sequence: CASTGGGYGNTIYF. The CDR3 region has the DNA TGTGCCAGCACTGGAGGCGGTTATGGAAACACCATATATTTT.

This chain uses TRBV6-1 with TRBJ2-7; D is perhaps TRBD1 (5 bases). CDR3 size: 14 residues. CDR1 and CDR2 (germline): MNHNS, SASEGT. V was shortened by 5 bases and J by 4 bases, with 15 bases between the two germline ends. The CDR3 spells CASSTLPGNYEQYF. The CDR3 coding sequence is TGTGCCAGCAGTACGTTACCAGGGAATTACGAGCAGTACTTC.

The chain links TRBV5-1 to TRBJ2-1, with a weak D call TRBD1 (6 bases). In germline, CDR1 is SGHRS, CDR2 YFSETQ. Trimming pared 2 bases from V and 6 bases from J, leaving 15 bases between. The CDR3 length is 15 residues. The CDR3 reads CASSFLSGVGNEQFF. CDR3 in DNA: TGCGCCAGCAGCTTTCTATCAGGGGTTGGCAATGAGCAGTTCTTC.

The chain employs TRBV7-9 and TRBJ2-7; tentative D call: TRBD2 (6 bases). The V and J ends lost 4 bases and 3 bases respectively, with 10 bases between them. Germline loops: CDR1 SEHNR, CDR2 FQNEAQ (reference sequence). The CDR3 has 13 amino acids. In nucleotides, the CDR3 is TGTGCCAGCAGCTGGGACTCCTTCTACGAGCAGTACTTC. Its translation is CASSWDSFYEQYF.

This clone has only a few counts. The chain couples TRBV28 to TRBJ2-7; 9 nucleotides match TRBD2. The germline CDR1 and CDR2 sequences are MDHEN and SYDVKM. The CDR3 runs 17 residues. With V trimmed by 2 bases and J by 5 bases, 13 bases remained unmatched. Here the CDR3 DNA reads TGTGCCAGCAGTTTAGAGCTGACCGGGACTAGCCTCGACGAGCAGTACTTC. Translating it yields CASSLELTGTSLDEQYF.

V usage is TRBV5-8 and J usage is TRBJ1-4; 11 positions match TRBD1. Germline CDR1 is SGHTS and CDR2 is YDEGEE. J gave up 8 bases and V 4 bases, and 7 bases lay outside the gene matches. This CDR3 comprises 15 residues. The CDR3 is CASSGQGASGEKLFF. The CDR3 DNA reads TGTGCCAGCAGCGGACAGGGGGCCAGCGGGGAAAAACTGTTTTTT.

For the CDR3, the DNA is TGTGCCAGCAGCTTAAGCCCAGCCTACAATGAGCAGTTCTTC. This sequence encodes CASSLSPAYNEQFF. The chain uses TRBV7-3 and TRBJ2-1; D is uncertain. CDR1 SGHTA and CDR2 FQGTGA come from the germline V gene. The CDR3 covers 14 residues. V lost 1 base to trimming and J lost 2 bases, with 6 bases between them.

This clone was seen only a few times. V is TRBV9 and J is TRBJ2-5; D call uncertain. The germline V gene has CDR1 SGDLS and CDR2 YYNGEE. Trimming cost V 2 bases and J 5 bases, with 10 bases left between them. The CDR3 is made up of 13 amino acids. This CDR3 is CASSVHDQETQYF. CDR3 sequence (DNA): TGTGCCAGCAGCGTTCACGATCAGGAGACCCAGTACTTC.

This clone was seen only once. The V call is TRBV10-3, the J call TRBJ2-7; maybe TRBD1 (7 bases). Germline V gene sequence: CDR1 ENHRY, CDR2 SYGVKD. V lost 7 bases and J 6 bases, leaving 22 bases between the germline ends. CDR3 size: 15 residues. The CDR3 region is CAINDREASYSEQYF. CDR3 in DNA: TGTGCCATCAATGACAGGGAGGCTTCTTACTCCGAGCAGTACTTC.

The gene calls are TRBV28 and TRBJ2-1, with 7 bases lining up with TRBD1. CDR1 and CDR2 (germline): MDHEN, SYDVKM. The CDR3 length is 16 residues. J lost 4 bases, V lost 5 bases, and 11 bases had no gene match. The CDR3 here is CASSVTTGTLYNEQFF. CDR3 DNA sequence: TGTGCCAGCAGTGTCACGACAGGGACACTTTACAATGAGCAGTTCTTC.

The rearrangement joins TRBV7-8 to TRBJ2-2, with 10 bases fitting TRBD2. V trimming: 8 bases; J trimming: 4 bases; junction bases outside the gene matches: 7. The CDR3 consists of 15 residues. Germline assignment: CDR1 SGHVS and CDR2 FQNEAQ. The CDR3, as DNA: TGTGCCAGCGGGGGTAGCGGGGGGTTCACCGGGGAGCTGTTTTTT. Translated: CASGGSGGFTGELFF.